This T cell receptor beta chain emerged from a study of blood T cell repertoires in COVID-19. Turning to the study itself: Sites across the United States, Italy and Spain contributed samples from acute and convalescent COVID-19. T cells, B-cell-depleted T cells, or PBMCs provided the cDNA or gDNA that served as material.

The junction had 9 bases not matched to a gene; V was cut back by 6 bases and J by 9 bases. The CDR3 is made up of 13 amino acids. In the source study's methods: Reference gene primer amplification in the assay estimated nucleated cell counts. This table comes from immunoSEQ multiplex PCR, and its TCRdb copy is limited to in-frame clones, with some not included. The V and J calls and the clone size are those of that table, but D and trimming were determined from the DNA. The sample consists of some 150,000 clones, over 75% of them appearing once. This chain connects TRBV12-3 or TRBV12-4 to TRBJ2-3, with 7 positions matching TRBD2. The material sequenced was peripheral blood. This sequence was found in a woman between 35 and 50 years old with acute or convalescent COVID-19. CDR3 nucleotide sequence: TGTGCCAGCAGGGTGACTAGCACCGACACGCAGTATTTT. It yields the protein CASRVTSTDTQYF.